This TCR beta chain emerged from a study of blood T cell repertoires in COVID-19. Original handling: How many nucleated cells were present was estimated from reference gene primer amplification. Data came from immunoSEQ multiplex PCR; TCRdb stores just in-frame clones and leaves some out. V, J and clone size were drawn from that table, and D and trimming were deduced from the DNA. The data show a few hundred thousand clones, about 84% seen once. Trimming at V came to 2 bases and at J to 3 bases, leaving 8 bases not matched to a gene. The CDR3 runs 17 residues. In germline, CDR1 is MNHEY, CDR2 SMNVEV (reference sequence).

Sequencing input: peripheral blood. This chain joins TRBV27 and TRBJ1-5; 9 nucleotides align to TRBD1. The TCR sequence derives from a man at least 80 years old with acute or convalescent COVID-19. The CDR3 DNA sequence: TGTGCCAGCAGTTTAAGTAACAGGGGGCCCATCAATCAGCCCCAGCATTTT. Translation gives CASSLSNRGPINQPQHF.